This TCR beta chain emerged from a study of human T cells and chemical hapten exposure. Trimming removed 1 base at V and 4 bases at J, with 15 bases between. In germline, CDR1 is SGHTA, CDR2 FQGNSA. The CDR3 consists of 16 residues. This clonotype was detected many times. TCRdb processed the RACE reads anew with MiXCR; each CDR3 protein has one entry. Of approximately 370,000 distinct CDR3 sequences in the sample, approximately 5% were seen once. Stated time point: pre-sensitization, week 0. Treatment denoted: therapeutic diphenylcyclopropenone sensitization with weekly scalp DPC. This sequence was found in a woman aged 18-29 years with alopecia areata. Some clones in this sample may be carry-over from other donors' samples. The V gene is TRBV7-2, the J gene TRBJ2-3; a weak D match, TRBD1 (6 bases). This specimen was whole blood, taken in connection with sensitization to the hapten diphenylcyclopropenone (DPC). The CDR3 here is CASSLVAQGSADTQYF. The DNA of the CDR3 is TGTGCCAGCAGCTTAGTAGCCCAGGGGTCGGCAGATACGCAGTATTTT. Looking up the rest from reference TRBV7-2 and TRBJ2-3 gives the full variable domain: GAGVSQSPSNKVTEKGKDVELRCDPISGHTALYWYRQSLGQGLEFLIYFQGNSAPDKSGLPSDRFSAERTGGSVSTLTIQRTQQEDSAVYLCASSLVAQGSADTQYFGPGTRLTVL.